This TCR beta chain was recorded in a study of blood T cell repertoires in COVID-19. Study-wide context: Nucleic acid was either cDNA or gDNA, and it came from T cells, B-cell-depleted T cells, or PBMCs.

Authors' methods: Estimation of nucleated cell counts was performed using reference gene primer amplification. Repertoires were generated with immunoSEQ multiplex PCR, while TCRdb's copy carries only in-frame clones and drops some. Clone size and V and J calls were adopted from that table, with D and trimming inferred from the DNA. The sample has a few hundred thousand clones, over 75% seen once. Trimming took off 4 bases at V and 0 bases at J, with 15 bases between the two ends. Germline CDR1 is LNHDA and CDR2 is SQIVND (reference sequence). The CDR3 length is 16 residues. Sequencing was carried out using peripheral blood. This TCR derives from a woman between 50 and 59 years old with active or convalescent COVID-19. The chain joins TRBV19 to TRBJ1-2; D uncertain. The CDR3 nucleotides are TGTGCCAGTAGTACAAGGAGCGCGGAGACTAACTATGGCTACACCTTC. It translates to CASSTRSAETNYGYTF.